These 29 T cell receptor beta chains share one sample of origin, sequenced in a study of long-term antiretroviral therapy in people with HIV. Survey level was the resolution at which the v3.0 immunoSEQ assay ran. The protocol was immunoSEQ multiplex PCR, while the TCRdb copy is restricted to in-frame clones and leaves out a portion. The table has tens of thousands of clones, 85% seen once; the top ten hold 12%. Sequences were derived from unsorted PBMCs, sampled 1.6 years after starting antiretroviral therapy. These receptors originate from a man aged 35 to 55 with HIV.

The chain has TRBV5-1 and TRBJ2-1; TRBD1 agrees at 7 bases. Trimming cost V 2 bases and J 8 bases; bases outside gene matches: 7. The CDR3 totals 14 residues. CDR1 is SGHRS, CDR2 YFSETQ, per germline. The CDR3 loop reads CASSFLGTVHEQFF. The DNA of the CDR3 is TGCGCCAGCAGCTTTTTAGGGACAGTGCATGAGCAGTTCTTC. The full variable domain, its missing parts supplied by reference TRBV5-1 and TRBJ2-1, is KAGVTQTPRYLIKTRGQQVTLSCSPISGHRSVSWYQQTPGQGLQFLFEYFSETQRNKGNFPGRFSGRQFSNSRSEMNVSTLELGDSALYLCASSFLGTVHEQFFGPGTRLTVL.

V gene TRBV5-4 combines with J gene TRBJ1-1; a weak D match, TRBD1 (5 bases). CDR1 and CDR2 (germline): SGHNT, YYREEE (reference sequence). The CDR3 spans 16 residues. With 5 bases removed from V and 1 base from J, the gap between germline ends came to 18 bases. CDR3 sequence (DNA): TGTGCCAGCAGTCGGGACTACCCAATGGAGAACACTGAAGCTTTCTTT. It codes for CASSRDYPMENTEAFF.

This chain joins TRBV10-1 and TRBJ2-1, with a tentative D call TRBD2 (6 bases). CDR1 WNHNN and CDR2 SYGVQD come from the germline V gene (reference sequence). The CDR3 contains 13 residues. Trimming removed 10 bases at V and 8 bases at J, with 18 bases between. CDR3 sequence: CATSQAGLYEQFF. For the CDR3, the DNA is TGCGCCACTTCGCAGGCGGGACTCTATGAGCAGTTCTTC.

DNA of the CDR3: TGTGCCAGCAGCTTCCTTTTCGGGGGTACCGAAAAACTGTTTTTT. Translated: CASSFLFGGTEKLFF. The chain couples TRBV7-9 to TRBJ1-4; D is perhaps TRBD1 (5 bases). The CDR3 totals 15 residues. Trimming shortened V by 3 bases and J by 8 bases, and 16 bases separated the two germline ends. CDR1 is SEHNR, CDR2 FQNEAQ, per germline (reference sequence).

In its sample, this clone was seen once. This sequence joins TRBV27 and TRBJ2-2; D is perhaps TRBD1 or TRBD2 (6 bases each). The CDR3 covers 15 residues. V lost 7 bases and J 6 bases, leaving 18 bases between the germline ends. Germline V lookup: CDR1 MNHEY, CDR2 SMNVEV (reference sequence). CDR3 bases: TGTGCCAGCACGTGGGGGGCAGGGCTCCCCGGGGAGCTGTTTTTT. This encodes CASTWGAGLPGELFF.

This clone was counted only a few times. DNA for the CDR3: TGTGCCAGCAGCTTAGGGGGGCCGGGCAACTTACATTTT. It codes for CASSLGGPGNLHF. This chain uses TRBV7-6 with TRBJ1-5; D may be TRBD1 (6 bases). CDR1 and CDR2 (germline): SGHVS, FNYEAQ. CDR3 length: 13 amino acids. Trimming took off 1 base at V and 16 bases at J, with 17 bases between the two ends.

The chain carries TRBV28 and TRBJ1-4; D is perhaps TRBD1 (5 bases). The ends were cut back, 2 bases at V and 4 bases at J, with 14 bases in the middle. The CDR3 covers 16 residues. Germline V gene lookup returns CDR1 MDHEN and CDR2 SYDVKM. This chain's CDR3 is CASSLRVGLNNEKLFF. DNA of the CDR3: TGTGCCAGCAGTTTAAGGGTGGGACTGAATAATGAAAAACTGTTTTTT.

V gene TRBV11-3 combines with J gene TRBJ2-1; TRBD2 might be the D (5 bases). From germline, CDR1 is SGHNT and CDR2 YENEEA. With 4 bases removed from V and 1 base from J, the gap between germline ends came to 14 bases. CDR3 length equals 16 residues. CDR3 nucleotides: TGTGCCAGCAGCTACGCGAGCGGAGCGTCCTACAATGAGCAGTTCTTC. Translating it yields CASSYASGASYNEQFF.

CDR3 nucleotides: TGTGCCTGGAGCGTCAGACAGGGATCTTCCTACGAGCAGTACTTC. Its protein is CAWSVRQGSSYEQYF. The V and J genes are TRBV30 and TRBJ2-7; 7 positions match TRBD1. Germline V gene sequence: CDR1 GTSNPN, CDR2 SVGIG (reference sequence). The length of the CDR3 is 15 residues. Trimming took 3 bases from V and 1 from J; bases not matched to a gene: 9.

The chain joins TRBV28 to TRBJ1-5; weak D call: TRBD1 (6 bases). The V end was cut by 3 bases, the J end by 9 bases, with 18 bases between. CDR1 is MDHEN, CDR2 SYDVKM, per germline. The CDR3 totals 15 residues. CDR3 residues: CASSLQEAGARPQHF. In nucleotides, the CDR3 is TGTGCCAGCAGTTTGCAAGAGGCAGGGGCGAGGCCCCAGCATTTT.

A single count supports this clone. The chain recombines TRBV30 with TRBJ2-7, with D possibly being TRBD1 (6 bases). The CDR3 covers 14 residues. Germline V CDR1 and CDR2: GTSNPN, SVGIG (reference sequence). V was clipped by 0 bases and J by 1 base, with 10 bases between them. The CDR3 coding sequence is TGTGCCTGGAGTGTATCTAGGGGGTCCTACGAGCAGTACTTC. Amino acids: CAWSVSRGSYEQYF.

This clone showed up just a few times. This chain connects TRBV6-1 to TRBJ1-2; no clear D. V was trimmed by 2 bases and J by 4 bases, leaving 17 bases between them. The V gene's germline CDR1 is MNHNS and CDR2 SASEGT. This CDR3 contains 16 residues. CDR3 in DNA: TGTGCCAGCAGTGAATTACACAAACCATTCGGCTATGGCTACACCTTC. Translation: CASSELHKPFGYGYTF.

This clone has only one observation. This chain joins TRBV6-5 and TRBJ2-2, with D perhaps TRBD2 (6 bases). Germline CDR1 is MNHEY and CDR2 is SVGAGI. V lost 0 bases and J lost 8, with 10 bases in between. CDR3 length: 14 amino acids. DNA of the CDR3: TGTGCCAGCAGTTACTCGGGGGGTGCGGGGGAGCTGTTTTTT. Protein sequence: CASSYSGGAGELFF.

The genes are TRBV7-3 and TRBJ2-7; no clear D. Trimming removed 0 bases from V and 5 bases from J, with 8 bases in between. The germline V gene has CDR1 SGHTA and CDR2 FQGTGA. The CDR3 extends over 13 amino acids. In DNA, the CDR3 is TGTGCCAGCAGCTTAACTTCCGTGAACGAGCAGTACTTC. Encoded protein: CASSLTSVNEQYF.

This chain connects TRBV6-5 to TRBJ2-7, with 11 bases aligning to TRBD1. Germline lookup yields CDR1 MNHEY and CDR2 SVGAGI. V shed 6 bases, J shed 5 bases, and the junction held 6 bases outside the gene matches. The CDR3 sequence is 14 residues long. CDR3: CASRFGTGGNEQYF. DNA of the CDR3: TGTGCCAGCAGGTTTGGGACAGGGGGAAACGAGCAGTACTTC.

CDR3 residues: CAISDEGNSNQPQHF. CDR3 DNA: TGTGCCATCAGTGATGAGGGCAATAGCAATCAGCCCCAGCATTTT. The chain is built from TRBV10-3 and TRBJ1-5; no clear D. Germline V gene lookup returns CDR1 ENHRY and CDR2 SYGVKD. V dropped 3 bases and J dropped 0 bases, with 9 bases sitting between them. This CDR3 is 15 amino acids long.

The rearrangement joins TRBV5-6 to TRBJ2-3; 7 bases map to TRBD2. J lost 7 bases, V lost 6 bases, and 8 bases had no gene match. Germline CDR1 is SGHDT and CDR2 is YYEEEE. The CDR3 consists of 13 residues. DNA for the CDR3: TGTGCCAGCAACCCATGGCGGGGGTATACGCAGTATTTT. It specifies CASNPWRGYTQYF.

The chain uses TRBV10-2 and TRBJ2-4; D may be TRBD1 (7 bases). V gave up 0 bases and J gave up 7 bases, with 19 bases separating them. Germline lookup yields CDR1 WSHSY and CDR2 SAAADI. The CDR3 is made up of 17 amino acids. The CDR3: CASSESSRRGRFNIQYF. CDR3 DNA sequence: TGCGCCAGCAGTGAGTCCTCCAGGAGGGGGCGGTTCAACATTCAGTACTTC.

This chain joins TRBV7-2 and TRBJ2-5; D might be TRBD1 (7 bases). Germline CDR1 is SGHTA and CDR2 is FQGNSA. This CDR3 contains 17 residues. V lost 1 base to trimming and J lost 4 bases, with 19 bases between them. The CDR3 loop is CASSLVPRGVTGETQYF. Written as DNA, the CDR3 is TGTGCCAGCAGCTTAGTACCCAGGGGGGTTACAGGAGAGACCCAGTACTTC.

This chain joins TRBV19 and TRBJ1-1; possibly TRBD1 for D (6 bases). Trimming removed 6 bases at V and 3 bases at J, with 23 bases between. Germline loops: CDR1 LNHDA, CDR2 SQIVND (reference sequence). This CDR3 spans 17 amino acids. This chain's CDR3 is CASRTVQGRIGDTEAFF. As DNA, the CDR3 is TGTGCCAGTAGAACCGTACAGGGACGGATAGGGGACACTGAAGCTTTCTTT.

This rearrangement joins TRBV7-9 to TRBJ1-2, with 7 bases fitting TRBD1. The germline V gene encodes CDR1 SEHNR and CDR2 FQNEAQ (reference sequence). Trimming cost V 5 bases and J 3 bases; bases outside gene matches: 3. There are 13 residues in the CDR3. This CDR3 reads CASSPGTDYGYTF. DNA of the CDR3: TGTGCCAGCAGCCCAGGGACAGACTATGGCTACACCTTC.

This clone was seen once. The genes are TRBV7-8 and TRBJ1-5; 10 nucleotides agree with TRBD1. This CDR3 region has 16 residues. CDR1 SGHVS and CDR2 FQNEAQ come from the germline V gene. Trimming removed 4 bases from V and 2 bases from J; junction bases left unmatched: 5. For the CDR3, the DNA is TGTGCCAGCAGCTATGGGACAGGGGCAGGCAATCAGCCCCAGCATTTT. Its translation is CASSYGTGAGNQPQHF.

The chain is built from TRBV9 and TRBJ2-3; TRBD2 agrees at 10 bases. Germline loops: CDR1 SGDLS, CDR2 YYNGEE. This CDR3 comprises 15 residues. V dropped 8 bases and J dropped 2; count of bases not matched to a gene: 8. The CDR3 DNA reads as TGTGCCAGTTCGACTAGCGGGCTTGACACAGATACGCAGTATTTT. Residues: CASSTSGLDTDTQYF.

The chain is built from TRBV10-2 and TRBJ2-1, with 9 nucleotides matching TRBD2. V lost 11 bases, J lost 8 bases, and 16 bases stayed unmatched. This CDR3 spans 15 amino acids. The germline gives CDR1 WSHSY, CDR2 SAAADI. The CDR3 coding sequence is TGCGCCGCCTCACGGGCGGGAGGGTTTGAAGATGAGCAGTTCTTC. As protein: CAASRAGGFEDEQFF.

Here the CDR3 reads CASSISGGASEAFF. The DNA of the CDR3 is TGTGCCAGTAGTATCTCAGGGGGGGCTTCTGAAGCTTTCTTT. The rearrangement joins TRBV19 to TRBJ1-1; 7 bases align to TRBD1. Germline loops: CDR1 LNHDA, CDR2 SQIVND (reference sequence). The J segment lost 6 bases and the V segment lost 3 bases, leaving 7 bases of the junction unmatched. This CDR3 has 14 amino acids. Full variable domain (rest looked up from reference TRBV19 and TRBJ1-1): DGGITQSPKYLFRKEGQNVTLSCEQNLNHDAMYWYRQDPGQGLRLIYYSQIVNDFQKGDIAEGYSVSREKKESFPLTVTSAQKNPTAFYLCASSISGGASEAFFGQGTRLTVV.

The chain couples TRBV19 to TRBJ2-7; 7 bases are shared with TRBD1. V trimming: 1 base; J trimming: 0 bases; junction bases outside the gene matches: 3. This CDR3 is 15 amino acids long. Per the germline V gene, CDR1 is LNHDA and CDR2 is SQIVND (reference sequence). Here the CDR3 DNA reads TGTGCCAGTAGTATAGGACAGGGAAGCTCCTACGAGCAGTACTTC. Translating it yields CASSIGQGSSYEQYF.

This chain connects TRBV28 to TRBJ1-3; 9 positions agree with TRBD1. CDR3 length equals 17 residues. Germline-derived CDR1 and CDR2 are MDHEN and SYDVKM. Germline trimming cut 5 bases from V and 0 bases from J; bases unmatched to any gene: 8. CDR3 protein: CASSQKTGGDSGNTIYF. The CDR3, as DNA: TGTGCCAGCAGTCAAAAGACAGGGGGTGACTCTGGAAACACCATATATTTT.

This clone has a handful of counts. V is TRBV5-6 and J is TRBJ1-2; the D gene is possibly TRBD1 (5 bases). V lost 5 bases and J lost 2, with 10 bases in between. Germline V gene data show CDR1 as SGHDT and CDR2 as YYEEEE. This CDR3 is 13 amino acids long. CDR3 sequence (DNA): TGTGCCAGCAGTGTGCAGGGAAACTATGGCTACACCTTC. It translates to CASSVQGNYGYTF.

This chain joins TRBV11-2 and TRBJ2-3; no clear D gene. V was clipped by 5 bases and J by 0 bases, with 15 bases between them. The CDR3 is 16 amino acids. Germline-derived CDR1 and CDR2 are SGHAT and FQNNGV. Here the CDR3 DNA reads TGTGCCAGCAGCCTACGACTGGACCAGAGCACAGATACGCAGTATTTT. Amino acid sequence: CASSLRLDQSTDTQYF.